One sample yielded the 15 T cell receptor beta chains listed below, sequenced in a study of shared clonotypes between healthy human individuals. The table came from immunoSEQ multiplex PCR; TCRdb's copy has only in-frame clones and leaves some out. In the table there are about 580,000 clones, roughly 98% of which are singletons. Positively selected for CCR7, the CD45RO-negative cells used as naive CD8 cells excluded terminally differentiated effector memory CD45RA+ cells. Sequenced input: naive CD8+ T cells sorted from blood. Receptors were obtained from a man aged 25 to 40 in good health.

This chain connects TRBV14 to TRBJ2-2; TRBD2 matches 11 bases. V shed 4 bases and J 6 bases; nucleotides not matched to a gene: 7. The germline V gene encodes CDR1 SGHDN and CDR2 FVKESK. The CDR3 is made up of 16 amino acids. CDR3 sequence (DNA): TGTGCCAGCAGCCTTCGACTAGCGGGACAACCCGGGGAGCTGTTTTTT. Amino acids: CASSLRLAGQPGELFF. Full variable domain (remainder filled in from reference TRBV14 and TRBJ2-2): EAGVTQFPSHSVIEKGQTVTLRCDPISGHDNLYWYRRVMGKEIKFLLHFVKESKQDESGMPNNRFLAERTGGTYSTLKVQPAELEDSGVYFCASSLRLAGQPGELFFGEGSRLTVL.

This clone appeared a single time. This chain connects TRBV19 to TRBJ2-2; 10 nucleotides agree with TRBD2. Germline CDR1 reads LNHDA; CDR2 reads SQIVND (reference sequence). The ends lost 4 bases at V and 7 bases at J; junction bases unmatched: 9. The length of the CDR3 is 16 residues. The chain's CDR3 is CASSTSSGRKYGELFF. The CDR3 DNA is TGTGCCAGTAGTACGTCTAGCGGGAGAAAGTACGGGGAGCTGTTTTTT.

V usage is TRBV11-2 and J usage is TRBJ2-7; 8 nucleotides agree with TRBD1. The CDR3 contains 13 residues. The V and J ends lost 6 bases and 1 base, in that order; junction bases with no gene match: 2. Looked up from germline, CDR1 is SGHAT and CDR2 is FQNNGV. Here the CDR3 reads CASSRQGSYEQYF. The CDR3 DNA reads as TGTGCCAGCAGTCGACAGGGGTCCTACGAGCAGTACTTC.

There are a few counts of this clone. The chain combines TRBV5-4 with TRBJ1-1; 7 nucleotides align to TRBD1. CDR1 SGHNT and CDR2 YYREEE come from the germline V gene (reference sequence). This CDR3 region has 15 residues. Trimming took 0 bases from V and 5 from J; bases not matched to a gene: 7. CDR3 DNA sequence: TGTGCCAGCAGCTTGGTGGAGGGGGCAGTGACTGAAGCTTTCTTT. Its translation is CASSLVEGAVTEAFF.

The J gene is TRBJ2-7, the V gene TRBV5-4, with 8 positions matching TRBD2. Germline-derived CDR1 and CDR2 are SGHNT and YYREEE (reference sequence). After removal of 2 bases from V and 0 bases from J, the junction contained 1 base not matched to a gene. The CDR3 spans 14 residues. CDR3 sequence reads: CASSFAGGSYEQYF. CDR3 nucleotide sequence: TGTGCCAGCAGCTTTGCGGGAGGCTCCTACGAGCAGTACTTC. Variable domain in full (rest from reference TRBV5-4 and TRBJ2-7): ETGVTQSPTHLIKTRGQQVTLRCSSQSGHNTVSWYQQALGQGPQFIFQYYREEENGRGNFPPRFSGLQFPNYSSELNVNALELDDSALYLCASSFAGGSYEQYFGPGTRLTVT.

This clone was recorded once. The chain couples TRBV25-1 to TRBJ2-1; D unclear. The germline CDR1 and CDR2 sequences are MGHDK and SYGVNS. This CDR3 contains 13 residues. With 3 bases removed from V and 3 bases from J, the gap between germline ends came to 6 bases. CDR3 region: CASSELVYNEQFF. The CDR3 DNA follows: TGTGCCAGCAGTGAGCTAGTCTACAATGAGCAGTTCTTC.

V usage is TRBV4-2 and J usage is TRBJ2-7; D gene ambiguous. The V end was cut by 0 bases, the J end by 6 bases, with 6 bases between. Germline CDR1 is LGHNA and CDR2 is YNFKEQ. This CDR3 has 12 amino acids. The CDR3 DNA follows: TGTGCCAGCAGCCAAGAAAACGCCGAGCAGTACTTC. Amino acids: CASSQENAEQYF.

The chain recombines TRBV29-1 with TRBJ2-7; 9 bases are a match to TRBD2. The CDR3 loop spans 13 amino acids. Trimming removed 6 bases from V and 7 bases from J; junction bases left unmatched: 10. CDR1 is SQVTM, CDR2 ANQGSEA, per germline. In DNA, the CDR3 is TGCAGCGTCCGACTAGCGGTCTCCGAGGAGCAGTACTTC. Residues: CSVRLAVSEEQYF.

V is TRBV10-3 and J is TRBJ2-1, with D uncertain. CDR3 length: 15 amino acids. V was cut by 3 bases and J by 0 bases, with 9 bases left in between. Germline lookup yields CDR1 ENHRY and CDR2 SYGVKD. The DNA of the CDR3 is TGTGCCATCAGTGACGTGGAAAACTCCTACAATGAGCAGTTCTTC. Translated, it gives CAISDVENSYNEQFF.

The chain uses TRBV5-4 and TRBJ1-2; D uncertain. Germline lookup yields CDR1 SGHNT and CDR2 YYREEE (reference sequence). The CDR3 covers 15 residues. V lost 1 base and J lost 0, with 10 bases in between. The CDR3 DNA sequence: TGTGCCAGCAGCTTGACAGAGGAGGCTAACTATGGCTACACCTTC. Protein: CASSLTEEANYGYTF.

V gene TRBV7-9 combines with J gene TRBJ1-5, with TRBD1 identical over 8 bases. The CDR3 extends over 15 amino acids. The junction had 10 bases not matched to a gene; V was cut back by 5 bases and J by 7 bases. Germline V CDR1 and CDR2: SEHNR, FQNEAQ (reference sequence). This CDR3 reads CASSMDRVEGQPQHF. The CDR3 region has the DNA TGTGCCAGCAGCATGGACAGGGTCGAGGGACAGCCCCAGCATTTT.

The chain joins TRBV7-3 to TRBJ2-3; D is unclear. CDR3 length: 15 amino acids. The ends were cut back, 5 bases at V and 3 bases at J, with 15 bases in the middle. Germline V gene data show CDR1 as SGHTA and CDR2 as FQGTGA. This CDR3 reads CASSAPQPRTDTQYF. CDR3 sequence (DNA): TGTGCCAGCAGCGCGCCCCAGCCGAGGACAGATACGCAGTATTTT.

The chain carries TRBV27 and TRBJ2-3; TRBD2 agrees at 9 bases. This CDR3 comprises 14 residues. V trimming: 2 bases; J trimming: 7 bases; junction bases outside the gene matches: 4. The germline V gene encodes CDR1 MNHEY and CDR2 SMNVEV (reference sequence). The CDR3 DNA follows: TGTGCCAGCAGTTTAGCGGGAGGGCCGAATACGCAGTATTTT. Translating gives CASSLAGGPNTQYF.

The rearrangement uses TRBV9 and TRBJ1-4; 8 nucleotides agree with TRBD1. V was clipped by 3 bases and J by 3 bases; unmatched bases: 4. The CDR3 loop spans 15 amino acids. From germline, CDR1 is SGDLS and CDR2 YYNGEE. The CDR3 here is CASSAGQDPNEKLFF. Here the CDR3 DNA reads TGTGCCAGCAGCGCGGGACAGGACCCTAATGAAAAACTGTTTTTT.

The chain couples TRBV9 to TRBJ2-5, with 7 bases fitting TRBD1. V trimming: 3 bases; J trimming: 3 bases; junction bases outside the gene matches: 5. This CDR3 is 14 amino acids long. The germline V gene has CDR1 SGDLS and CDR2 YYNGEE. The CDR3 protein is CASSADGTEETQYF. The CDR3 nucleotides read TGTGCCAGCAGCGCGGACGGGACAGAAGAGACCCAGTACTTC.